This record covers a single T cell receptor (beta chain). The data were obtained in a study of blood T cell repertoires in COVID-19. The overall study: Spain, Italy and the United States supplied samples that represented acute and convalescent COVID-19. T cells, B-cell-depleted T cells, or PBMCs supplied cDNA or gDNA.

The CDR3 has 14 residues. CDR1 and CDR2 (germline): SGHDT, YYEEEE. V shed 0 bases, J shed 7 bases, and the junction held 3 bases outside the gene matches. Authors' processing steps: Scientists estimated how many nucleated cells there were by amplifying reference gene primers. Data came from immunoSEQ multiplex PCR; TCRdb stores just in-frame clones and leaves some out. That table is the source of V, J and clone size, and D and trimming were worked out from the DNA. In the table there are approximately 46,000 clones, 80% to 90% of which are singletons. The clonotype originates from a human donor in a cohort sampled during active COVID-19. The chain has TRBV5-6 and TRBJ1-4; 7 nucleotides agree with TRBD1. Sequenced material: peripheral blood. The CDR3 coding sequence is TGTGCCAGCAGCTTGGGACAGGGTGGTGAAAAACTGTTTTTT. Its protein is CASSLGQGGEKLFF.